Below are 4 T cell receptor beta chains sequenced from a single sample in a study of post-analysis software for immune sequencing data. Whole-study findings and limits: When patients were compared with controls, a handful of TRBV segments were more frequent, TRBV5-6, TRBV5-1 and TRBV20-1 among them.

Their antigens remain unidentified. Presence of unique molecular identifiers characterized the TCR beta cDNA libraries. TCRdb passed the PCR reads through MiXCR, listing each CDR3 protein once. Here the sample spans more than 450,000 distinct CDR3 sequences, about 44% being singletons. The sequencing sample was made of blood. The receptor source for this set is a girl aged 10 to 17 with multiple sclerosis.

This clonotype was counted a few times. The gene calls are TRBV6-5 and TRBJ2-1; D is possibly TRBD1 (6 bases). V gave up 8 bases and J gave up 4 bases, with 18 bases separating them. Per germline, CDR1 MNHEY and CDR2 SVGAGI. CDR3 length equals 15 residues. CDR3 nucleotides: TGTGCCAGCTCCTCCCGGGACATTTCTTACAATGAGCAGTTCTTC. This translates into CASSSRDISYNEQFF.

The rearrangement joins TRBV24-1 to TRBJ2-2; possibly TRBD1 for D (6 bases). The V and J ends lost 4 bases and 6 bases respectively, with 11 bases between them. Germline CDR1 reads KGHDR; CDR2 reads SFDVKD. This CDR3 is built from 14 residues. CDR3 region: CATSDGSGAGELFF. CDR3 sequence (DNA): TGTGCCACCAGTGACGGGTCAGGGGCCGGGGAGCTGTTTTTT.

V gene TRBV29-1 combines with J gene TRBJ1-2, with D possibly being TRBD1 (5 bases). The CDR3 has 13 amino acids. With 0 bases removed from V and 2 bases from J, the gap between germline ends came to 7 bases. CDR1 is SQVTM and CDR2 is ANQGSEA in the germline V gene. This CDR3 reads CSVEEGPNYGYTF. The CDR3 nucleotides read TGCAGCGTTGAAGAGGGGCCCAACTATGGCTACACCTTC.

This clonotype occurred a few times. This sequence joins TRBV4-1 and TRBJ1-5; 8 nucleotides agree with TRBD1. Germline-derived CDR1 and CDR2 are MGHRA and YSYEKL. This CDR3 has 14 amino acids. J gave up 2 bases and V 5 bases, and 2 bases lay outside the gene matches. CDR3 loop: CASSSDRGNQPQHF. In nucleotides, the CDR3 is TGCGCCAGCAGCTCGGACAGGGGCAATCAGCCCCAGCATTTT.